Listed below are T cell receptor beta chains from one sample, sequenced in a study of OX40 agonist ivuxolimab in advanced cancers. Clones were read by immunoSEQ multiplex PCR, and TCRdb kept only the in-frame ones, dropping some. The sample lists some 97,000 clones, about 90% seen once, with roughly 0.15% in the top ten. Here the sequenced sample was CD4+ or CD8+ T cells sorted from blood, taken in a trial of the OX40 agonist ivuxolimab. These receptors were taken from an adult with an advanced solid tumor such as melanoma, head and neck, liver or kidney cancer. CDR3s include the opening cysteine and the closing phenylalanine or tryptophan. D genes are given only for firm matches. Clone size, where shown, is once, few, many, or a class for clones that have expanded.

>-|TRBV7-9|TRBJ2-1|-
CASSLEGLGEQFF
TGTGCCAGCAGCTTAGAGGGTCTTGGTGAGCAGTTCTTC
>once|TRBV4-2|TRBJ2-7|TRBD1
CASSREDRGQYEQYF
TGTGCCAGCAGCCGGGAGGACAGGGGACAATACGAGCAGTACTTC
>-|TRBV29-1|TRBJ1-1|TRBD1
CSVPTGANTEAFF
TGCAGCGTACCGACAGGGGCGAACACTGAAGCTTTCTTT
>-|TRBV30|TRBJ1-2|TRBD1
CAWSDRRGRQGRSNYGYTF
TGTGCCTGGAGTGATCGGCGGGGGAGACAGGGCCGCTCTAACTATGGCTACACCTTC
>-|TRBV14|TRBJ2-2|TRBD1
CASSQRTGTGELFF
TGTGCCAGCAGCCAAAGGACAGGGACCGGGGAGCTGTTTTTT
>-|TRBV7-9|TRBJ2-5|-
CASSSQGRIRGGETQYF
TGTGCCAGCAGCTCCCAGGGACGGATAAGAGGAGGAGAGACCCAGTACTTC
>-|TRBV7-9|TRBJ2-5|-
CASSREEPKVETQYF
TGTGCCAGCAGCCGGGAAGAACCTAAGGTGGAGACCCAGTACTTC
>-|TRBV30|TRBJ2-2|-
CAGTKTGELFF
TGTGCCGGGACAAAAACCGGGGAGCTGTTTTTT
>-|TRBV4-1|TRBJ2-1|TRBD2
CASSRQTSGTYNEQFF
TGCGCCAGCAGCCGGCAGACTAGCGGGACCTACAATGAGCAGTTCTTC
>-|TRBV5-1|TRBJ2-5|-
CASSLSVQETQYF
TGCGCCAGCAGCTTGTCGGTCCAAGAGACCCAGTACTTC
>-|TRBV5-6|TRBJ1-5|TRBD1
CASSVYRRDRGSNQPQHF
TGTGCCAGCAGCGTATACCGGAGGGACAGGGGGAGCAATCAGCCCCAGCATTTT
>few|TRBV28|TRBJ1-5|TRBD1
CAIQTGYSNQPQHF
TGTGCCATCCAGACAGGGTATAGCAATCAGCCCCAGCATTTT
>-|TRBV6-1|TRBJ1-4|-
CASSGSTTRRAGNEKLFF
TGTGCCAGCAGTGGATCCACCACCAGGAGGGCAGGGAACGAAAAACTGTTTTTT
>-|TRBV2|TRBJ2-3|TRBD1
CASRRTGVPPTDTQYF
TGTGCCAGCAGGCGGACAGGGGTCCCACCCACAGATACGCAGTATTTT
>-|TRBV28|TRBJ2-5|-
CATLQGGWETQYF
TGTGCCACTCTACAGGGGGGGTGGGAGACCCAGTACTTC
>-|TRBV13|TRBJ2-2|-
CASSLQGPGELFF
TGTGCCAGCAGCTTACAAGGGCCCGGGGAGCTGTTTTTT
>-|TRBV30|TRBJ2-1|-
CAWELHGSSYNEQFF
TGTGCCTGGGAACTCCACGGGAGCTCCTACAATGAGCAGTTCTTC
>-|TRBV6-5|TRBJ1-5|TRBD1
CASGDRGGNQPQHF
TGTGCCAGCGGGGACAGGGGAGGGAATCAGCCCCAGCATTTT
>-|TRBV7-8|TRBJ2-7|TRBD2
CASSRSTSGSYEQYF
TGTGCCAGCAGCCGATCGACTAGCGGGAGCTACGAGCAGTACTTC
>-|TRBV5-4|TRBJ1-1|-
CASSLWRRNTEAFF
TGTGCCAGCAGCTTATGGCGACGGAACACTGAAGCTTTCTTT
>-|TRBV5-4|TRBJ1-1|TRBD1
CASSRGQGRSEAFF
TGTGCCAGCAGCCGCGGACAGGGGCGGTCGGAAGCTTTCTTT
>-|TRBV6-6|TRBJ1-4|-
CASSYSRTEKLFF
TGTGCCAGCAGTTACTCGAGGACTGAAAAACTGTTTTTT
>-|TRBV19|TRBJ1-5|-
CASRGFRGGNQPQHF
TGTGCCAGTAGGGGGTTCCGAGGGGGTAATCAGCCCCAGCATTTT
>-|TRBV7-3|TRBJ2-3|TRBD1
CASGTGADTQYF
TGTGCCAGCGGGACAGGGGCAGATACGCAGTATTTT
>-|TRBV9|TRBJ2-7|TRBD1
CASSPRTGSYEQYF
TGTGCCAGCAGCCCGAGGACAGGGAGCTACGAGCAGTACTTC
>-|TRBV7-2|TRBJ2-5|TRBD2
CASSMGEREGQTQYF
TGTGCCAGCAGCATGGGCGAGCGGGAGGGACAGACCCAGTACTTC
>-|TRBV7-8|TRBJ2-2|-
CASSLGFNTGELFF
TGTGCCAGCAGCTTAGGCTTTAACACCGGGGAGCTGTTTTTT
>-|TRBV5-4|TRBJ2-6|-
CASSQDSSGANVLTF
TGTGCCAGCAGCCAAGACAGCTCTGGGGCCAACGTCCTGACTTTC
>-|TRBV5-4|TRBJ2-1|-
CASSFPGSSYNEQFF
TGTGCCAGCAGCTTCCCCGGGTCATCCTACAATGAGCAGTTCTTC
>-|TRBV6-1|TRBJ1-6|-
CASNPSSYNSPLHF
TGTGCCAGCAATCCTAGCTCCTATAATTCACCCCTCCACTTT
>-|TRBV28|TRBJ2-2|-
CASSLSWNTGELFF
TGTGCCAGCAGTTTGTCCTGGAACACCGGGGAGCTGTTTTTT
>-|TRBV1|TRBJ2-7|-
CTSSQDPRLLEQYF
TGCACCAGCAGCCAAGATCCCCGACTTCTCGAGCAGTACTTC
>-|TRBV29-1|TRBJ2-1|-
CSPKSGAHEQFF
TGCAGCCCCAAGTCAGGGGCCCATGAGCAGTTCTTC
>-|TRBV11-2|TRBJ2-7|-
CASSFGSIAYEQYF
TGTGCCAGCAGCTTTGGCAGCATCGCCTACGAGCAGTACTTC
>few|TRBV9|TRBJ2-7|TRBD1
CASSVGVGRRTGIHEQYF
TGTGCCAGCAGCGTAGGGGTAGGAAGAAGGACAGGGATCCACGAGCAGTACTTC
>-|TRBV15|TRBJ1-4|TRBD1
CATSRGQGGREKLFF
TGTGCCACCAGCAGGGGACAGGGGGGGAGAGAAAAACTGTTTTTT
>-|TRBV5-1|TRBJ1-1|-
CASSPGQGTTEAFF
TGCGCCAGCAGCCCAGGCCAGGGCACAACTGAAGCTTTCTTT
>-|TRBV5-3|TRBJ2-7|TRBD1
CAGQVPEQYF
TGTGCCGGACAGGTCCCTGAGCAGTACTTC
>-|TRBV7-6|TRBJ2-5|TRBD2
CASSLGRTSGEETQYF
TGTGCCAGCAGCCTAGGCCGGACTAGCGGGGAAGAGACCCAGTACTTC
>-|TRBV27|TRBJ1-3|-
CASSLRLGNTIYF
TGTGCCAGCAGTTTGCGCTTAGGAAACACCATATATTTT